The entry that follows covers one TCR beta chain sequence. This entry belongs to a study of T cells expressing NK-cell markers. TCRdb re-called the 5' RACE reads, yielding one record per CDR3 amino acid sequence without DNA. The sample features over 250,000 distinct CDR3 sequences, with roughly 4.2% in its top ten. The sequenced sample consisted of blood T cells: a sorted CD56 or NKG2C T cell subset, CD4+ or CD8+ T cells, or bulk PBMC T cells (not recorded which). The origin of this receptor is a woman aged 18 to 75 in good health.

The CDR3 here is CASSHSNTQHTLHF. This chain uses TRBV13 with TRBJ1-6. The germline V gene encodes CDR1 PRHDT and CDR2 FYEKMQ (reference sequence). The CDR3 extends over 14 amino acids.